The present T cell receptor (beta chain) was sequenced within a study of blood T cell repertoires in COVID-19. About the study: T cells, B-cell-depleted T cells, or PBMCs supplied cDNA or gDNA.

Per the germline V gene, CDR1 is SNHLY and CDR2 is FYNNEI. The CDR3 contains 14 residues. V lost 7 bases and J lost 3, with 13 bases in between. Profiled with immunoSEQ multiplex PCR; TCRdb holds only in-frame clones, not every one. Of tens of thousands of clones listed, around 85% are singletons. The specimen sequenced was peripheral blood. This chain uses TRBV2 with TRBJ1-5; no clear D gene. This TCR was recovered from a man aged 70 or older with COVID-19, enrolled during active disease. The CDR3 nucleotides are TGTGCCAGCAATCCAGGAGGGAACAATCAGCCCCAGCATTTT. Translated: CASNPGGNNQPQHF. Full variable domain (missing parts from reference TRBV2 and TRBJ1-5): EPEVTQTPSHQVTQMGQEVILRCVPISNHLYFYWYRQILGQKVEFLVSFYNNEISEKSEIFDDQFSVERPDGSNFTLKIRSTKLEDSAMYFCASNPGGNNQPQHFGDGTRLSIL.